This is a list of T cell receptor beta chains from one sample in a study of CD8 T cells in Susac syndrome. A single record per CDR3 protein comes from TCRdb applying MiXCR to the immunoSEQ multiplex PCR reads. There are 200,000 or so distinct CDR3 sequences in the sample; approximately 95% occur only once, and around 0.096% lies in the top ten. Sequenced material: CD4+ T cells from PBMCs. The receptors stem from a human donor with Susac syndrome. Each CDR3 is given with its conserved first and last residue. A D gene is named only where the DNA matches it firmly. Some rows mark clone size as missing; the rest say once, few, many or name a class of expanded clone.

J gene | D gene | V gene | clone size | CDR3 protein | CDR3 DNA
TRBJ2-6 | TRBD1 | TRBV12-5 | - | CASGLVLDRAGANVLTF | TGTGCTAGTGGTTTGGTACTAGACAGGGCTGGGGCCAACGTCCTGACTTTC
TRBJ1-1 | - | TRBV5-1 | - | CASSLFDGNTEAFF | TGCGCCAGCAGCTTATTCGACGGGAACACTGAAGCTTTCTTT
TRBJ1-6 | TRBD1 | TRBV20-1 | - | CSARDLSGGPLSYNSPLHF | TGCAGTGCTAGAGATCTTTCAGGGGGACCACTCTCCTATAATTCACCCCTCCACTTT
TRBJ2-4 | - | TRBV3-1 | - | CASSRKNIQYF | TGTGCCAGCAGCCGGAAAAACATTCAGTACTTC
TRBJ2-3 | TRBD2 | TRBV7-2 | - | CASSLSGLVDTQYF | TGTGCCAGCAGCCTTTCAGGACTAGTCGATACGCAGTATTTT
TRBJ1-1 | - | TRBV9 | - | CASSPRSPGEAFF | TGTGCCAGCAGCCCCCGGAGCCCAGGCGAAGCTTTCTTT
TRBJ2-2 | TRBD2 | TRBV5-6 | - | CASSRDYNTGELFF | TGTGCCAGCAGCCGGGACTACAACACCGGGGAGCTGTTTTTT
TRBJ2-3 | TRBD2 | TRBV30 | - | CAWSAPSGGATDTQYF | TGTGCCTGGAGTGCACCTAGCGGAGGGGCCACAGATACGCAGTATTTT
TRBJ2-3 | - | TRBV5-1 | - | CASSLRGPTVADTQYF | TGCGCCAGCAGCCTTCGCGGGCCCACCGTCGCGGATACGCAGTATTTT
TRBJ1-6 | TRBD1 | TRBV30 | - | CACTGGNSPLHF | TGTGCCTGCACAGGGGGAAATTCACCCCTCCACTTT
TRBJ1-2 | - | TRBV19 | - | CASSSTGVRYTF | TGTGCCAGTAGTTCAACCGGGGTCCGGTACACCTTC
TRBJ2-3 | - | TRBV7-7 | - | CASSSGPGLSTDTQYF | TGTGCTAGCAGCTCAGGGCCGGGACTCTCCACAGATACGCAGTATTTT
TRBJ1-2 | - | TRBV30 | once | CAWSVRQTNYGYTF | TGTGCCTGGAGTGTGCGACAGACTAACTATGGCTACACCTTC
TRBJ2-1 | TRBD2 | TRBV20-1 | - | CSASRGEEQFF | TGCAGTGCTAGCCGGGGGGAGGAGCAGTTCTTC
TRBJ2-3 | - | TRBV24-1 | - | CATSDSGLDTQYF | TGTGCCACCAGCGATTCCGGGTTGGATACGCAGTATTTT
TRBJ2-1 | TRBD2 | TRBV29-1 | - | CSVDHQLAGEFGGFF | TGCAGCGTCGACCACCAGCTAGCGGGGGAATTTGGCGGGTTCTTC
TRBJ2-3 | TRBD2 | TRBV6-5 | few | CASSYVGLAGADTQYF | TGTGCCAGCAGTTACGTTGGACTAGCGGGGGCAGATACGCAGTATTTT
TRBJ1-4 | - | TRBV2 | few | CASSEFRDWQKLFF | TGTGCCAGCAGTGAATTTCGGGATTGGCAAAAACTGTTTTTT
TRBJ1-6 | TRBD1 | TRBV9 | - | CASSAGQGVGSPLHF | TGTGCCAGCAGCGCCGGACAGGGGGTGGGATCACCCCTCCACTTT
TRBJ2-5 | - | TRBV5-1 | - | CASSTKTGPGETQYF | TGCGCCAGCAGCACCAAGACGGGCCCCGGAGAGACCCAGTACTTC
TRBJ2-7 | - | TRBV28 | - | CASSTSGYTYEQYF | TGTGCCAGCAGTACAAGCGGGTACACCTACGAGCAGTACTTC
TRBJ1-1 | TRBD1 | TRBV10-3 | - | CATRDSLNTEAFF | TGTGCCACCCGGGACAGCCTGAACACTGAAGCTTTCTTT
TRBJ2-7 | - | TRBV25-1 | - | CASSPGFNEQYF | TGTGCCAGCAGTCCAGGGTTTAACGAGCAGTACTTC
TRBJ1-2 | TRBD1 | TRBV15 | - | CATSSPDRGGGYTF | TGTGCCACCAGCTCACCGGACAGGGGCGGGGGCTACACCTTC
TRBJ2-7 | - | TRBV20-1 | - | CSVGTGSYEQYF | TGCAGTGTGGGGACCGGCTCCTACGAGCAGTACTTC
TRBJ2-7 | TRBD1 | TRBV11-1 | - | CASSSTDRGYEQYF | TGTGCCAGCAGCTCTACAGACAGGGGCTACGAGCAGTACTTC